Sequencing of this T cell receptor (beta chain) was carried out in a study of shared clonotypes between healthy human individuals. Across the whole study: Each donor contributed plates that comprised three CD4 naive, three CD4 memory, two CD8 naive and one CD8 memory.

J gave up 4 bases and V 4 bases, and 11 bases lay outside the gene matches. The CDR3 contains 16 residues. The germline CDR1 and CDR2 sequences are SGHTS and YDEGEE. Samples underwent the assay at deep level. Sequencing was performed with immunoSEQ multiplex PCR; in TCRdb, only in-frame clones are kept and a portion is missing. Of more than 2,000,000 clones listed, over 85% are singletons. Broader study findings: Rarefaction showed that sequencing of sorted subsets was incomplete (despite large depth). Naive CD4 clonotypes were shared across a few donors at 4% to 5%.

Turning to this clone: Its specificity is unknown.

The sequenced sample consisted of naive CD4+ T cells sorted from blood. Documented subset: CD45RA+ positively selected. The genes are TRBV5-8 and TRBJ2-5; the match to TRBD2 covers 9 bases. This receptor was identified in a man between 18 and 35 years old in good health. In DNA, the CDR3 is TGTGCCAGCAGCCACCGCGGCGGGGGGGTTGTAGAGACCCAGTACTTC. This translates into CASSHRGGGVVETQYF.